The 26 T cell receptor beta chains below come from one sample, sequenced in a study of blood T cell repertoires in COVID-19. Profiling relied on immunoSEQ multiplex PCR, and the TCRdb table lists in-frame clones only, not all of them. The table has some 250,000 clones, roughly 86% seen once; the top ten hold around 2.8%. The sample was peripheral blood. The receptors were sampled from a woman aged 25 to 39 who had recovered from COVID-19.

V usage is TRBV3-1 (or the pseudogene TRBV3-2) and J usage is TRBJ2-5; 7 nucleotides match TRBD2. The trim removed 4 bases at V and 4 bases at J, leaving 6 bases unmatched. This CDR3 has 14 amino acids. In germline, CDR1 is LGHDT, CDR2 YNNKEL (reference sequence). CDR3 coding DNA: TGTGCCAGCAGCCTGGCACTAGCGAGAGAGACCCAGTACTTC. Translated: CASSLALARETQYF.

V gene TRBV30 combines with J gene TRBJ1-2, with 7 nucleotides matching TRBD1. Germline V gives CDR1 GTSNPN, CDR2 SVGIG (reference sequence). The CDR3 consists of 14 residues. V gave up 4 bases and J gave up 5 bases; unmatched junction bases: 10. This CDR3 is CAWTSANRGYGYTF. The CDR3 bases are TGTGCCTGGACGTCAGCAAACAGGGGTTATGGCTACACCTTC.

This clone was detected many times. This sequence joins TRBV5-1 and TRBJ2-5; 8 bases are shared with TRBD1. The V segment lost 4 bases and the J segment 4 bases; nucleotides outside the gene matches: 6. The CDR3 loop spans 14 amino acids. The germline CDR1 and CDR2 sequences are SGHRS and YFSETQ. The CDR3 DNA is TGCGCCAGCAGCCCACAAGGACAGGGAGAGACCCAGTACTTC. Protein sequence: CASSPQGQGETQYF.

As to this clone: The same CDR3 arises from other DNA sequences in this sample as well. J is TRBJ2-7 and V is TRBV6-5; the match to TRBD1 covers 8 bases. The CDR3 runs 13 residues. Germline V gene sequence: CDR1 MNHEY, CDR2 SVGAGI. With V trimmed by 2 bases and J by 6 bases, 3 bases remained unmatched. Written as DNA, the CDR3 is TGTGCCAGCAGTTACGGACAGGGCAGCGAGCAGTACTTC. Translation gives CASSYGQGSEQYF.

The chain joins TRBV4-1 to TRBJ2-3, with 10 bases fitting TRBD2. Germline V CDR1 and CDR2: MGHRA, YSYEKL. The CDR3 is 20 residues long. Trimming took 0 bases from V and 3 from J; bases not matched to a gene: 15. The CDR3 DNA follows: TGCGCCAGCAGCCAAGATTCAAGCGGGGGGGCGTTCGCCCAAACAGATACGCAGTATTTT. Its translation is CASSQDSSGGAFAQTDTQYF.

The chain has TRBV29-1 and TRBJ1-5; possibly TRBD1 for D (5 bases). Germline-derived CDR1 and CDR2 are SQVTM and ANQGSEA. The CDR3 sequence is 14 residues long. Trimming removed 4 bases from V and 4 bases from J, with 14 bases in between. CDR3 sequence reads: CSVVLGVGNQPQHF. As DNA, the CDR3 is TGCAGCGTTGTATTAGGGGTGGGAAATCAGCCCCAGCATTTT.

The chain employs TRBV4-1 and TRBJ1-6; D possibly corresponds to TRBD1 (5 bases). CDR1 is MGHRA and CDR2 is YSYEKL in the germline V gene. This CDR3 has 16 residues. Trimming removed 4 bases at V and 2 bases at J, with 12 bases between. CDR3 bases: TGCGCCAGCAGCCCCGAAGGGGAAACCTATAATTCACCCCTCCACTTT. It encodes CASSPEGETYNSPLHF.

The J gene is TRBJ2-1, the V gene TRBV27; D ambiguous. Germline V gene lookup returns CDR1 MNHEY and CDR2 SMNVEV (reference sequence). V lost 3 bases to trimming and J lost 7 bases, with 10 bases between them. This CDR3 has 13 amino acids. This chain's CDR3 is CASSFLTRNEQFF. The CDR3 coding sequence is TGTGCCAGCAGTTTCTTGACGCGGAATGAGCAGTTCTTC.

The chain combines TRBV6-5 with TRBJ1-1; D uncertain. Trimming pared 6 bases from V and 4 bases from J, leaving 15 bases between. Germline-derived CDR1 and CDR2 are MNHEY and SVGAGI. The CDR3 runs 14 residues. DNA of the CDR3: TGTGCCAGCAGGATAGAAGCCCGGGGCACTGAAGCTTTCTTT. It translates to CASRIEARGTEAFF.

The chain is built from TRBV4-1 and TRBJ2-2, with TRBD2 identical over 16 bases. The CDR3 is 17 amino acids. Trimming took 4 bases from V and 8 from J; bases not matched to a gene: 7. From germline, CDR1 is MGHRA and CDR2 YSYEKL. Here the CDR3 DNA reads TGCGCCAGCAGCCGGGGACTAGCGGGGGGGCAGGTAGGGGAGCTGTTTTTT. Translated: CASSRGLAGGQVGELFF.

The rearrangement joins TRBV27 to TRBJ1-1; D unresolved. The V gene lost 1 base and the J gene lost 1 base, with 13 bases spanning the gap. The CDR3 totals 16 residues. The germline V gene encodes CDR1 MNHEY and CDR2 SMNVEV (reference sequence). CDR3 amino acids: CASSLLSQRGNTEAFF. Written as DNA, the CDR3 is TGTGCCAGCAGTTTATTAAGCCAACGGGGGAACACTGAAGCTTTCTTT.

CDR3 sequence (DNA): TGTGCCAGCAGCGTATATACAGGGGCCCAAGAGACCCAGTACTTC. As protein: CASSVYTGAQETQYF. V gene TRBV9 combines with J gene TRBJ2-5; TRBD1 matches 7 bases. CDR1 and CDR2 from the germline V gene are SGDLS and YYNGEE. The CDR3 is 15 residues long. J lost 1 base, V lost 1 base, and 4 bases had no gene match.

The V and J genes are TRBV19 and TRBJ2-7; maybe TRBD2 (6 bases). With 8 bases removed from V and 3 bases from J, the gap between germline ends came to 8 bases. This CDR3 is built from 11 residues. The germline CDR1 and CDR2 sequences are LNHDA and SQIVND (reference sequence). CDR3 sequence reads: CASDGGYEQYF. CDR3 bases: TGTGCCAGTGACGGGGGCTACGAGCAGTACTTC. Complete variable domain (other parts from reference TRBV19 and TRBJ2-7): DGGITQSPKYLFRKEGQNVTLSCEQNLNHDAMYWYRQDPGQGLRLIYYSQIVNDFQKGDIAEGYSVSREKKESFPLTVTSAQKNPTAFYLCASDGGYEQYFGPGTRLTVT.

The chain employs TRBV7-2 and TRBJ2-5, with 12 positions matching TRBD2. Germline values: CDR1 SGHTA, CDR2 FQGNSA. The CDR3 length is 16 residues. The ends lost 5 bases at V and 4 bases at J; junction bases unmatched: 8. Here the CDR3 DNA reads TGTGCCAGCAGCGTGGCTAGCGGGGGGGCAGCAGAGACCCAGTACTTC. This gives the protein CASSVASGGAAETQYF.

This chain links TRBV5-6 with TRBJ2-3; TRBD2 matches at 13 bases. CDR1 and CDR2 from the germline V gene are SGHDT and YYEEEE. The CDR3 consists of 18 residues. J lost 0 bases, V lost 6 bases, and 10 bases had no gene match. The CDR3 is CASNPGLAGTSSTDTQYF. CDR3 in DNA: TGTGCCAGCAACCCGGGACTAGCGGGGACCTCTAGCACAGATACGCAGTATTTT.

This clone appeared a single time. The V gene is TRBV4-1, the J gene TRBJ2-3; D gene uncertain. CDR3 size: 12 residues. Per germline, CDR1 MGHRA and CDR2 YSYEKL. V lost 4 bases and J lost 4, with 6 bases in between. CDR3 nucleotide sequence: TGCGCCAGCAGCCCGAGGTCAGATACGCAGTATTTT. It codes for CASSPRSDTQYF.

This chain links TRBV30 with TRBJ1-1; 7 nucleotides line up with TRBD1. Germline V CDR1 and CDR2: GTSNPN, SVGIG (reference sequence). V trimming: 5 bases; J trimming: 6 bases; junction bases outside the gene matches: 9. The CDR3 contains 13 residues. The CDR3 DNA is TGTGCCTGGGAAAGGACAGGTATCGCTGAAGCTTTCTTT. Protein sequence: CAWERTGIAEAFF.

A remark on this clone: Other DNA sequences from this sample encode an identical CDR3 as well. This chain links TRBV19 with TRBJ2-6; no firm D call. V was pared by 3 bases and J by 0 bases, with 3 bases between. The CDR3 loop spans 14 amino acids. CDR1 and CDR2 from the germline V gene are LNHDA and SQIVND (reference sequence). CDR3 bases: TGTGCCAGTAGTATCCTCTCTGGGGCCAACGTCCTGACTTTC. Residues: CASSILSGANVLTF. The whole variable domain, filled in from reference TRBV19 and TRBJ2-6, reads DGGITQSPKYLFRKEGQNVTLSCEQNLNHDAMYWYRQDPGQGLRLIYYSQIVNDFQKGDIAEGYSVSREKKESFPLTVTSAQKNPTAFYLCASSILSGANVLTFGAGSRLTVL.

The chain employs TRBV5-1 and TRBJ2-7; tentative D call: TRBD1 (6 bases). The V and J ends lost 4 bases and 5 bases respectively, with 16 bases between them. CDR1 and CDR2 (germline): SGHRS, YFSETQ. There are 14 residues in the CDR3. CDR3 sequence (DNA): TGCGCCAGCAGCACAAGAGCACAGGGAAACGAGCAGTACTTC. This encodes CASSTRAQGNEQYF.

The chain employs TRBV5-1 and TRBJ2-7; 7 nucleotides line up with TRBD1. Germline loops: CDR1 SGHRS, CDR2 YFSETQ. The CDR3 consists of 15 residues. J lost 3 bases, V lost 4 bases, and 10 bases had no gene match. The CDR3 DNA sequence: TGCGCCAGCAGCCCTACTCCGGGACAGAACTACGAGCAGTACTTC. It is translated as CASSPTPGQNYEQYF.

The chain carries TRBV6-4 and TRBJ2-2, with TRBD2 identical over 13 bases. Trimming at V came to 5 bases and at J to 5 bases, leaving 2 bases not matched to a gene. The germline CDR1 and CDR2 sequences are MRHNA and SNTAGT. This CDR3 has 15 residues. CDR3 nucleotides: TGTGCCAGCAGTAAGGGACTAGCGGGGACCGGGGAGCTGTTTTTT. Amino acid sequence: CASSKGLAGTGELFF.

This clone was picked up a small number of times. The chain carries TRBV7-9 and TRBJ1-2; the D gene is possibly TRBD1 (5 bases). The CDR3 totals 13 residues. Germline V gene data show CDR1 as SEHNR and CDR2 as FQNEAQ (reference sequence). V lost 1 base to trimming and J lost 4 bases, with 7 bases between them. The CDR3 protein is CASSLVGAYGYTF. In DNA, the CDR3 is TGTGCCAGCAGCTTAGTAGGGGCCTATGGCTACACCTTC.

CDR3 residues: CARVPGTRSSYNEQFF. CDR3 nucleotides: TGTGCCAGAGTTCCCGGAACACGGAGCTCCTACAATGAGCAGTTCTTC. V usage is TRBV5-3 and J usage is TRBJ2-1; D gene unclear. TRBV5-3 is an ORF for which the function is uncertain. V was cut by 7 bases and J by 0 bases, with 17 bases left in between. The CDR3 runs 16 residues.

The gene calls are TRBV5-6 and TRBJ2-2; D ambiguous. The CDR3 is 15 residues long. V lost 3 bases and J 5 bases, leaving 14 bases between the germline ends. CDR1 SGHDT and CDR2 YYEEEE come from the germline V gene. CDR3 amino acids: CASSSSSLRTGELFF. DNA for the CDR3: TGTGCCAGCAGCTCCTCGAGCCTGAGGACCGGGGAGCTGTTTTTT.

This clone was found many times. This chain connects TRBV9 to TRBJ2-5; TRBD2 agrees at 9 bases. Germline V lookup: CDR1 SGDLS, CDR2 YYNGEE. The CDR3 contains 17 residues. Trimming cost V 0 bases and J 2 bases; bases outside gene matches: 8. CDR3 loop: CASSVAVAGAGQETQYF. The CDR3 DNA reads TGTGCCAGCAGCGTAGCGGTAGCGGGGGCGGGGCAAGAGACCCAGTACTTC.

This sequence joins TRBV5-6 and TRBJ1-6; no definite D call. V lost 1 base and J lost 7, with 12 bases in between. The CDR3 is 15 residues long. Germline V CDR1 and CDR2: SGHDT, YYEEEE. CDR3 DNA: TGTGCCAGCAGCTTGACAAATTTATGGAATTCACCCCTCCACTTT. Its protein product is CASSLTNLWNSPLHF.